One sample yielded the 29 T cell receptor beta chains listed below, sequenced in a study of OX40 agonist ivuxolimab in advanced cancers. Sequencing was performed with immunoSEQ multiplex PCR; in TCRdb, only in-frame clones are kept and a portion is missing. The sample lists some 10,000 clones; 60% to 85% were seen once. The material was CD4+ or CD8+ T cells sorted from blood, obtained in a trial of the OX40 agonist ivuxolimab. These receptors were taken from an adult with an advanced solid tumor such as melanoma, head and neck, liver or kidney cancer.

The gene calls are TRBV6-4 and TRBJ1-2, with TRBD1 matching 8 bases. The CDR3 is made up of 15 amino acids. V was pared by 5 bases and J by 4 bases, with 9 bases of the junction left unmatched. CDR1 and CDR2 (germline): MRHNA, SNTAGT. CDR3 in amino acids: CASSTRTGRAYGYTF. In nucleotides, the CDR3 is TGTGCCAGCAGTACTCGGACAGGGCGGGCCTATGGCTACACCTTC.

V and J are TRBV5-1 and TRBJ2-3, with TRBD2 matching 7 bases. CDR1 is SGHRS, CDR2 YFSETQ, per germline. The CDR3 sequence is 14 residues long. The ends lost 5 bases at V and 2 bases at J; junction bases unmatched: 5. DNA of the CDR3: TGCGCCAGCAGACTAGCGTCGATCACAGATACGCAGTATTTT. This sequence encodes CASRLASITDTQYF.

This clone was seen repeatedly, ten times or more. This chain joins TRBV9 and TRBJ1-1, with D unclear. With 0 bases removed from V and 1 base from J, the gap between germline ends came to 7 bases. The CDR3 runs 14 residues. Germline assignment: CDR1 SGDLS and CDR2 YYNGEE. DNA of the CDR3: TGTGCCAGCAGCGTAGCTCCGGGGAACACTGAAGCTTTCTTT. It yields the protein CASSVAPGNTEAFF.

This chain links TRBV19 with TRBJ1-3; TRBD1 might be the D (6 bases). Germline values: CDR1 LNHDA, CDR2 SQIVND (reference sequence). CDR3 length: 15 residues. V lost 7 bases and J lost 0, with 13 bases in between. The CDR3, as DNA: TGTGCCAGTACCGCGACAGGAAGCTCTGGAAACACCATATATTTT. Its translation: CASTATGSSGNTIYF.

The CDR3: CASSSGTGDEKLFF. The CDR3 DNA is TGTGCCAGCAGTTCCGGGACAGGGGATGAAAAACTGTTTTTT. The J gene is TRBJ1-4, the V gene TRBV7-6; 10 nucleotides line up with TRBD1. CDR3 length: 14 amino acids. Germline loops: CDR1 SGHVS, CDR2 FNYEAQ. J was trimmed by 6 bases and V by 6 bases; bases with no gene match: 4. The whole variable domain, remainder taken from reference TRBV7-6 and TRBJ1-4, is GAGVSQSPRYKVTKRGQDVALRCDPISGHVSLYWYRQALGQGPEFLTYFNYEAQQDKSGLPNDRFSAERPEGSISTLTIQRTEQRDSAMYRCASSSGTGDEKLFFGSGTQLSVL.

The chain joins TRBV5-1 to TRBJ1-4; no clear D. The CDR3 spans 14 residues. Per germline, CDR1 SGHRS and CDR2 YFSETQ. The germline V and J ends were trimmed by 2 bases and 0 bases, with 5 bases remaining between them. CDR3 sequence (DNA): TGCGCCAGCAGCTTAAGGGCAACTAATGAAAAACTGTTTTTT. Translating it yields CASSLRATNEKLFF.

The rearrangement joins TRBV9 to TRBJ2-2, with TRBD2 identical over 12 bases. Trimming removed 2 bases from V and 6 bases from J; junction bases left unmatched: 5. Germline V gene sequence: CDR1 SGDLS, CDR2 YYNGEE. CDR3 length: 16 residues. CDR3 DNA sequence: TGTGCCAGCAGCGTGCGACTAGCGGGAGATGCCGGGGAGCTGTTTTTT. It specifies CASSVRLAGDAGELFF.

The V and J genes are TRBV28 and TRBJ2-2, with a weak D call TRBD1 (6 bases). V was cut by 8 bases and J by 4 bases, with 14 bases left in between. This CDR3 region has 14 residues. Per germline, CDR1 MDHEN and CDR2 SYDVKM. The CDR3 spells CASELVDSTGELFF. DNA for the CDR3: TGTGCCAGCGAACTTGTGGACAGCACCGGGGAGCTGTTTTTT.

This clone turned up a few times. This rearrangement joins TRBV11-2 to TRBJ2-3, with no clear D. V lost 5 bases and J 3 bases, leaving 12 bases between the germline ends. Germline V gene data show CDR1 as SGHAT and CDR2 as FQNNGV. The CDR3 spans 14 residues. The CDR3 reads CASSPLRATDTQYF. The CDR3 bases are TGTGCCAGCAGCCCCCTAAGGGCAACAGATACGCAGTATTTT. The whole variable domain, filled in from reference TRBV11-2 and TRBJ2-3, reads EAGVAQSPRYKIIEKRQSVAFWCNPISGHATLYWYQQILGQGPKLLIQFQNNGVVDDSQLPKDRFSAERLKGVDSTLKIQPAKLEDSAVYLCASSPLRATDTQYFGPGTRLTVL.

The chain recombines TRBV4-2 with TRBJ2-7; 9 nucleotides match TRBD2. CDR3 length: 16 residues. Germline V gives CDR1 LGHNA, CDR2 YNFKEQ. Germline trimming cut 1 base from V and 0 bases from J; bases unmatched to any gene: 4. This chain's CDR3 is CASSQGPSGVSYEQYF. The CDR3 coding sequence is TGTGCCAGCAGCCAAGGGCCTAGCGGGGTCTCCTACGAGCAGTACTTC.

The J gene is TRBJ1-5, the V gene TRBV30; 10 bases align to TRBD1. Trimming took 2 bases from V and 3 from J; bases not matched to a gene: 7. Germline CDR1 GTSNPN, CDR2 SVGIG (reference sequence). CDR3 length equals 16 residues. CDR3 sequence: CAWSSRTGGNNQPQHF. The DNA of the CDR3 is TGTGCCTGGAGTTCCAGGACAGGGGGGAACAATCAGCCCCAGCATTTT.

V gene TRBV28 combines with J gene TRBJ1-4, with a tentative D call TRBD1 (5 bases). The germline V gene has CDR1 MDHEN and CDR2 SYDVKM. V lost 1 base and J 3 bases, leaving 15 bases between the germline ends. The CDR3 sequence is 17 residues long. The CDR3 loop reads CASSLLSRSRANEKLFF. The CDR3 region has the DNA TGTGCCAGCAGTTTATTAAGCCGCTCCAGGGCTAATGAAAAACTGTTTTTT.

This clone counts as medium-sized. The chain recombines TRBV4-1 with TRBJ2-7, with D unresolved. The V and J ends lost 4 bases and 2 bases respectively, with 9 bases between them. Germline V CDR1 and CDR2: MGHRA, YSYEKL. The CDR3 extends over 13 amino acids. The CDR3 protein is CASSPPLTYEQYF. In nucleotides, the CDR3 is TGCGCCAGCAGCCCGCCGTTAACCTACGAGCAGTACTTC.

The chain recombines TRBV19 with TRBJ1-2; tentatively, D is TRBD1 (6 bases). Germline loops: CDR1 LNHDA, CDR2 SQIVND (reference sequence). V lost 3 bases, J lost 6 bases, and 14 bases lay in between. The length of the CDR3 is 14 residues. CDR3 in amino acids: CASSIRDYRDGYTF. For the CDR3, the DNA is TGTGCCAGTAGTATCAGGGACTACAGGGATGGCTACACCTTC.

CDR3 sequence reads: CASSEGHLAKNIQYF. The CDR3 DNA is TGTGCCAGCAGCGAGGGACATTTAGCCAAAAACATTCAGTACTTC. The rearrangement joins TRBV7-9 to TRBJ2-4; D is perhaps TRBD1 (6 bases). Germline CDR1 reads SEHNR; CDR2 reads FQNEAQ (reference sequence). The CDR3 extends over 15 amino acids. Between the trimmed V and J ends, which lost 5 bases and 0 bases, there was a span of 11 bases.

The chain joins TRBV10-3 to TRBJ1-5, with D perhaps matching TRBD1 (6 bases). Trimming cost V 0 bases and J 7 bases, with 10 bases left between them. Germline assignment: CDR1 ENHRY and CDR2 SYGVKD. The length of the CDR3 is 14 residues. The CDR3 DNA reads TGTGCCATCAGTGAGTCGGGGGGCCGGCAGCCCCAGCATTTT. Translating it yields CAISESGGRQPQHF.

This chain joins TRBV7-3 and TRBJ1-2; D is perhaps TRBD1 (6 bases). From germline, CDR1 is SGHTA and CDR2 FQGTGA. Trimming removed 7 bases at V and 3 bases at J, with 9 bases between. The CDR3 has 12 residues. The CDR3 sequence is CASTAGDYGYTF. Written as DNA, the CDR3 is TGTGCCAGCACAGCAGGGGACTATGGCTACACCTTC.

V is TRBV12-5 and J is TRBJ2-7; a possible D gene is TRBD2 (7 bases). Germline V gene lookup returns CDR1 LGHNT and CDR2 FRNRAP. The CDR3 is 13 amino acids. Trimming removed 7 bases at V and 3 bases at J, with 13 bases between. CDR3 nucleotides: TGTGCTAGTGAGGGGGGGATTTTCTACGAGCAGTACTTC. This sequence encodes CASEGGIFYEQYF.

This chain uses TRBV30 with TRBJ2-1, with 9 nucleotides matching TRBD1. Germline CDR1 GTSNPN, CDR2 SVGIG (reference sequence). The CDR3 is 15 amino acids. The trim removed 0 bases at V and 4 bases at J, leaving 4 bases unmatched. The CDR3 DNA sequence: TGTGCCTGGAGTGTAGGGACAGGGCTTTACAATGAGCAGTTCTTC. It codes for CAWSVGTGLYNEQFF.

This rearrangement joins TRBV7-9 to TRBJ1-1; maybe TRBD1 (5 bases). The V and J ends lost 3 bases and 1 base respectively, with 9 bases between them. This CDR3 has 14 amino acids. In germline, CDR1 is SEHNR, CDR2 FQNEAQ (reference sequence). The CDR3, as DNA: TGTGCCAGCAGCTTTTGGGGGGAGAACACTGAAGCTTTCTTT. This translates into CASSFWGENTEAFF.

V usage is TRBV6-1 and J usage is TRBJ1-4; the D is unclear. The CDR3 consists of 13 residues. V was pared by 10 bases and J by 5 bases, with 14 bases between. CDR1 MNHNS and CDR2 SASEGT come from the germline V gene. This CDR3 is CATNSAPNEKLFF. CDR3 nucleotide sequence: TGTGCCACTAACAGCGCGCCAAATGAAAAACTGTTTTTT.

This rearrangement joins TRBV6-4 to TRBJ2-3; 9 nucleotides agree with TRBD2. V lost 2 bases to trimming and J lost 0 bases; unmatched junction nucleotides: 0. The CDR3 has 15 residues. Germline V gives CDR1 MRHNA, CDR2 SNTAGT. CDR3 nucleotide sequence: TGTGCCAGCAGTGACCTAGCGGGAAGCACAGATACGCAGTATTTT. It translates to CASSDLAGSTDTQYF.

The rearrangement joins TRBV19 to TRBJ2-7; possibly TRBD1 for D (5 bases). V was trimmed by 3 bases and J by 2 bases, leaving 14 bases between them. Germline V lookup: CDR1 LNHDA, CDR2 SQIVND (reference sequence). The CDR3 loop spans 15 amino acids. The DNA for the CDR3 is TGTGCCAGTAGTATGACAGACCCTCCTGCCTACGAGCAGTACTTC. Translated: CASSMTDPPAYEQYF.

J is TRBJ2-2 and V is TRBV6-1; the D gene is possibly TRBD1 (5 bases). The CDR3 loop spans 15 amino acids. Between the trimmed V and J ends, which lost 2 bases and 6 bases, there was a span of 13 bases. Looked up from germline, CDR1 is MNHNS and CDR2 is SASEGT. This CDR3 reads CASSEQGAQSGELFF. As DNA, the CDR3 is TGTGCCAGCAGTGAACAGGGCGCGCAGTCCGGGGAGCTGTTTTTT.

V gene TRBV7-8 combines with J gene TRBJ2-1; no clear D gene. V was shortened by 4 bases and J by 10 bases, with 11 bases between the two germline ends. Looked up from germline, CDR1 is SGHVS and CDR2 is FQNEAQ. CDR3 length equals 12 residues. CDR3 residues: CASSSPAGEQFF. CDR3 bases: TGTGCCAGCAGCTCCCCAGCTGGAGAGCAGTTCTTC.

This chain connects TRBV7-2 to TRBJ2-2; D is unclear. The V and J ends lost 2 bases and 2 bases respectively, with 15 bases between them. Germline V gene sequence: CDR1 SGHTA, CDR2 FQGNSA. CDR3 length: 17 amino acids. The CDR3 loop reads CASSLTLGRSNTGELFF. CDR3 DNA sequence: TGTGCCAGCAGCTTAACGCTCGGACGGTCTAACACCGGGGAGCTGTTTTTT.

The V call is TRBV11-2, the J call TRBJ2-7; maybe TRBD1 (7 bases). The ends were cut back, 0 bases at V and 4 bases at J, with 10 bases in the middle. Germline V lookup: CDR1 SGHAT, CDR2 FQNNGV. This CDR3 comprises 14 residues. Here the CDR3 reads CASSLDRGRYEQYF. CDR3 DNA sequence: TGTGCCAGCAGCTTAGACAGGGGGAGGTACGAGCAGTACTTC.

About this clone itself: No DNA is shown, since the ends of the CDR3 on it are uncertain; the CDR3 is the one TCRdb lists. The genes are TRBV6-6 and TRBJ1-2; TRBD1, the table's D call, lacks a check against the DNA. The CDR3 has 15 amino acids, counting both end residues. Germline CDR1 reads MNHNY; CDR2 reads SVGAGI (reference sequence). CDR3 region: CASSTSTGSSYGYTF.

The J gene is TRBJ1-2, the V gene TRBV19; D is unresolved. Germline CDR1 LNHDA, CDR2 SQIVND (reference sequence). CDR3 length: 9 residues. V lost 11 bases to trimming and J lost 7 bases, with 8 bases between them. The CDR3 sequence is CAVPFGYTF. The CDR3 DNA reads TGTGCCGTCCCGTTTGGCTACACCTTC.